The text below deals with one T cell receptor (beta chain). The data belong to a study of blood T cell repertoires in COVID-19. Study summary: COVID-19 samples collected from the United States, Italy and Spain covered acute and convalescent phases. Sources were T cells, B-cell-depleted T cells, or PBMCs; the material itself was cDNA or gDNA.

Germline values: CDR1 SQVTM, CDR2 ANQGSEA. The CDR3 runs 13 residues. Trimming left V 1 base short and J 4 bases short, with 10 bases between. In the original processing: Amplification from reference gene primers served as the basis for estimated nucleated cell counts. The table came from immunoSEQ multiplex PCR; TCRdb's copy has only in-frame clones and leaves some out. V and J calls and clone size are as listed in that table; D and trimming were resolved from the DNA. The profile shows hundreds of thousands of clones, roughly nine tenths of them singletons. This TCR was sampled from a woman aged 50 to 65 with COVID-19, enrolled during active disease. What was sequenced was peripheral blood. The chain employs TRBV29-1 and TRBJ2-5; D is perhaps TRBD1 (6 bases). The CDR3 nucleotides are TGCAGCGTTGAAGTGACAGGCCCAGAGACCCAGTACTTC. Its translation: CSVEVTGPETQYF.